A selection of T cell receptor beta chains follows, all from one sample in a study of blood T cell repertoires in COVID-19. Using immunoSEQ multiplex PCR, the repertoire was profiled, and TCRdb retains in-frame clones only, with some absent. The sample lists over 120,000 clones; around 87% were seen once. Sequencing was performed on PBMCs or T cells enriched from blood (not recorded which). These receptor sequences come from a man aged 60-69 years who had recovered from COVID-19. Each CDR3 is given with its conserved first and last residue. Each record gives: J gene, V gene, CDR3 protein.

TRBJ2-5 TRBV7-9 CASSPGTGVGETQYF
TRBJ2-7 TRBV29-1 CSALKGVGAPLEQYF
TRBJ2-5 TRBV5-4 CASSPMRGGGTQYF
TRBJ2-7 TRBV24-1 CATSDYSGGEQYF
TRBJ1-1 TRBV10-1 CASKGKEAEAFF
TRBJ2-5 TRBV18 CASSQRQGLQETQYF
TRBJ2-7 TRBV4-1 CASSQRGLAGYEQYF
TRBJ1-2 TRBV6-5 CASSLQGNYGYTF
TRBJ2-7 TRBV7-9 CASSSPPGTGGEQYF
TRBJ1-1 TRBV7-9 CASTTGRAALSNTEAFF
TRBJ2-2 TRBV6-5 CASSPPGTDGELFF
TRBJ1-6 TRBV19 CASSITGEDSPLHF
TRBJ2-7 TRBV12-3/TRBV12-4 CASSLVENEQYF
TRBJ1-2 TRBV10-3 CAINGDRDNYGYTF
TRBJ1-2 TRBV10-3 CAISSDSYGYTF
TRBJ2-3 TRBV6-1 CASSERDRHTDTQYF
TRBJ1-5 TRBV7-8 CASSLRGGSGNQPQHF
TRBJ1-2 TRBV7-3 CASTNDSNYGYTF
TRBJ1-4 TRBV5-8 CASSFLQANEKLFF
TRBJ1-1 TRBV3-1/TRBV3-2 CASSRRSVAGRGTEAFF
TRBJ1-1 TRBV2 CASSPELLTNTEAFF
TRBJ1-4 TRBV19 CASSIEAVSGEKLFF
TRBJ2-7 TRBV28 CASKPEGLSSYEQYF
TRBJ1-4 TRBV19 CASRLASGTEKLFF